A selection of T cell receptor beta chains follows, all from one sample in a study of glioma-infiltrating T cells. Using its own MiXCR run on the multiplex PCR reads, TCRdb lists one record per CDR3 protein. The sample contains about 210,000 distinct CDR3 sequences, about 31% of which appear only once. Sequenced input: glioma tissue, nonneoplastic brain tissue, or PBMCs (not recorded which). These receptors were collected from a human donor with low-grade glioma or glioblastoma, undergoing nonglioma brain surgery, or in good health (not recorded which). Both conserved end residues are part of each CDR3. Each record gives: V gene, D gene, clone size, J gene, CDR3 protein, CDR3 DNA. A D gene is named only where the DNA matches it firmly. Clone size is given for some rows only: seen once, a few or many times, or a class if the clone is expanded.

TRBV2	TRBD2	few	TRBJ2-1	CASSDLAGIGYSEQFF	TGTGCCAGCAGTGACCTAGCGGGAATCGGTTATAGTGAGCAGTTCTTC
TRBV11-3	-	-	TRBJ1-5	CASSLSGNRPQHF	TGTGCCAGCAGCTTGTCGGGCAATCGGCCCCAGCATTTT
TRBV7-2	-	many	TRBJ2-1	CASSLVGVGSYNEQFF	TGTGCCAGCAGCTTAGTGGGGGTAGGATCCTACAATGAGCAGTTCTTC
TRBV6-5	TRBD2	-	TRBJ2-7	CASTGLAGSSYEQYF	TGTGCCAGCACCGGACTAGCGGGGAGCTCCTACGAGCAGTACTTC
TRBV7-2	-	many	TRBJ2-5	CASSPPGTQETQYF	TGTGCCAGCAGCCCCCCCGGGACCCAAGAGACCCAGTACTTC
TRBV20-1	TRBD2	-	TRBJ2-1	CSAIRLAGDEQFF	TGCAGTGCTATTAGACTAGCGGGGGATGAGCAGTTCTTC
TRBV7-9	-	few	TRBJ2-2	CASSFTTNTGELFF	TGTGCCAGCAGCTTCACAACAAACACCGGGGAGCTGTTTTTT
TRBV20-1	-	many	TRBJ2-1	CSARDFSYNEQFF	TGCAGTGCCAGGGACTTCTCCTACAATGAGCAGTTCTTC
TRBV20-1	TRBD1	-	TRBJ1-6	CSAWWGQGSYNSPLHF	TGCAGTGCTTGGTGGGGACAGGGCTCCTATAATTCACCCCTCCACTTT
TRBV10-3	-	many	TRBJ1-2	CAISGQGFGYTF	TGTGCCATCAGTGGGCAGGGATTCGGCTACACCTTC
TRBV7-9	TRBD2	-	TRBJ2-7	CASSLGLQRENNEQYF	TGTGCCAGCAGCTTAGGTCTCCAGCGGGAGAACAACGAGCAGTACTTC
TRBV20-1	TRBD2	-	TRBJ2-3	CSASGASGSTDTQYF	TGCAGTGCTAGTGGCGCTAGCGGGAGCACAGATACGCAGTATTTT
TRBV13	-	-	TRBJ2-7	CASSSRSDHYEQYF	TGTGCCAGCAGCTCCCGTAGCGACCATTACGAGCAGTACTTC
TRBV9	TRBD1	many	TRBJ1-6	CASGTVLDSPLHF	TGTGCCAGCGGGACAGTACTAGATTCACCCCTCCACTTT
TRBV19	-	few	TRBJ1-2	CASSITGPHYGYTF	TGTGCCAGTAGTATAACGGGACCCCACTATGGCTACACCTTC
TRBV20-1	-	-	TRBJ1-5	CSAEPYRRWRNQPQHF	TGCAGTGCTGAACCTTACAGGCGATGGAGAAATCAGCCCCAGCATTTT
TRBV5-4	-	many	TRBJ1-1	CASSLGDGITEAFF	TGTGCCAGCAGCTTGGGTGACGGAATCACTGAAGCTTTCTTT
TRBV20-1	-	many	TRBJ2-7	CRTQLVDSYEQYF	TGCAGGACCCAATTGGTCGATTCCTACGAGCAGTACTTC
TRBV2	-	-	TRBJ2-7	CASSVDTLNNEQYF	TGTGCCAGCAGTGTAGACACTCTTAACAATGAGCAGTACTTC
TRBV12-3/TRBV12-4	-	-	TRBJ2-7	CASSPYRGGSYEQYF	TGTGCCAGCAGTCCCTATAGGGGGGGCTCCTACGAGCAGTACTTC
TRBV6-5	-	-	TRBJ2-5	CASRDPGEDQETQYF	TGTGCCAGCAGGGACCCGGGAGAGGACCAAGAGACCCAGTACTTC
TRBV4-1	-	-	TRBJ2-2	CASSQFRDQNVGELFF	TGCGCCAGCAGCCAATTCCGGGACCAGAACGTCGGGGAGCTGTTTTTT
TRBV20-1	TRBD2	many	TRBJ2-3	CSAIYLGREGRTDTQYF	TGCAGTGCTATCTACCTGGGGCGGGAGGGACGCACAGATACGCAGTATTTT
TRBV20-1	-	-	TRBJ1-5	CSARGHSNQPQHF	TGCAGTGCTAGAGGGCATAGCAATCAGCCCCAGCATTTT
TRBV3-1	-	many	TRBJ2-5	CASSQDLGGQETQYF	TGTGCCAGCAGCCAAGATCTGGGGGGCCAAGAGACCCAGTACTTC
TRBV6-1	TRBD1	many	TRBJ1-5	CASSTDRDGPQHF	TGTGCCAGCAGTACCGACAGGGATGGTCCCCAGCATTTT
TRBV6-2/TRBV6-3	-	many	TRBJ2-2	CASRSGTPNTGELFF	TGTGCCAGCCGAAGCGGGACACCGAACACCGGGGAGCTGTTTTTT
TRBV6-1	-	many	TRBJ2-7	CASSPGDSTSYEQYF	TGTGCCAGCAGTCCAGGGGATAGCACCTCCTACGAGCAGTACTTC
TRBV12-3/TRBV12-4	-	-	TRBJ2-3	CASSLRQRITDTQYF	TGTGCCAGCAGTCTACGACAAAGGATCACAGATACGCAGTATTTT
TRBV7-9	-	-	TRBJ2-1	CASSRLGGQDEQFF	TGTGCCAGCAGCAGGTTAGGGGGGCAGGATGAGCAGTTCTTC
TRBV19	TRBD1	many	TRBJ2-1	CASSISGQGASYNEQFF	TGTGCCAGTAGTATAAGTGGGCAGGGGGCTTCCTACAATGAGCAGTTCTTC
TRBV5-1	TRBD1	many	TRBJ1-1	CASSSTGGSTEAFF	TGCGCCAGCAGCTCCACAGGGGGCTCTACTGAAGCTTTCTTT
TRBV4-3	TRBD1	many	TRBJ1-1	CASSHGQGAKNTEAFF	TGCGCCAGCAGCCACGGTCAGGGGGCGAAGAACACTGAAGCTTTCTTT
TRBV7-9	-	many	TRBJ1-1	CASNGRGRLNTEAFF	TGTGCCAGCAATGGCAGGGGAAGATTGAACACTGAAGCTTTCTTT
TRBV6-1	TRBD1	-	TRBJ1-1	CASSGQGGAGIVAEAFF	TGTGCCAGCAGTGGACAGGGAGGGGCAGGCATCGTCGCTGAAGCTTTCTTT
TRBV9	-	many	TRBJ1-6	CASSVQARVNSPLHF	TGTGCCAGCAGCGTACAGGCACGAGTTAATTCACCCCTCCACTTT
TRBV4-3	-	-	TRBJ2-4	CASSQDLGIQYF	TGCGCCAGCAGCCAAGATCTGGGCATTCAGTACTTC